The clone carrying this T cell receptor beta chain was counted a single time. The ends lost 0 bases at V and 5 bases at J; junction bases unmatched: 2. Germline V gene lookup returns CDR1 SGHRS and CDR2 YFSETQ. This CDR3 region has 15 residues. These data originate in a study of PD-L1 blockade in urothelial cancer. PCRs were each spiked with synthetic TCR analog templates. Some clones are missing from TCRdb's copy, which holds only in-frame ones; the method was immunoSEQ multiplex PCR. The table lists under 35,000 clones, around 86% of them singletons. Sequenced here: PBMCs, sampled around atezolizumab (anti-PD-L1) treatment. V is TRBV5-1 and J is TRBJ2-2; 9 bases line up with TRBD1. This sequence originates from a middle-aged man with urothelial cancer. The DNA of the CDR3 is TGCGCCAGCAGCTTGGTACAGGGGGCAACCGGGGAGCTGTTTTTT. It codes for CASSLVQGATGELFF.